This T cell receptor beta chain was sequenced for a study of blood T cell repertoires in COVID-19. On the study more broadly: Some COVID-19 samples were acute and others convalescent; all came from the United States, Italy and Spain.

This clone was seen a few times. Authors' processing steps: Estimation of nucleated cell counts relied on the amplification of reference gene primers. Profiled with immunoSEQ multiplex PCR; TCRdb holds only in-frame clones, not every one. Clone size and V and J calls were adopted from that table, with D and trimming inferred from the DNA. The table lists about 70,000 clones, 82% of them singletons. Looked up from germline, CDR1 is SEHNR and CDR2 is FQNEAQ (reference sequence). The V gene end was trimmed by 4 bases and the J gene end by 8 bases; junction bases not matched to a gene: 6. CDR3 size: 14 residues.

The source material was peripheral blood. The clonotype was recovered from a woman older than 75 with acute or convalescent COVID-19. The J gene is TRBJ2-1, the V gene TRBV7-9, with 9 bases fitting TRBD2. The chain's CDR3 is CASSWAGGPDEQFF. Written as DNA, the CDR3 is TGTGCCAGCAGCTGGGCGGGGGGGCCCGATGAGCAGTTCTTC.